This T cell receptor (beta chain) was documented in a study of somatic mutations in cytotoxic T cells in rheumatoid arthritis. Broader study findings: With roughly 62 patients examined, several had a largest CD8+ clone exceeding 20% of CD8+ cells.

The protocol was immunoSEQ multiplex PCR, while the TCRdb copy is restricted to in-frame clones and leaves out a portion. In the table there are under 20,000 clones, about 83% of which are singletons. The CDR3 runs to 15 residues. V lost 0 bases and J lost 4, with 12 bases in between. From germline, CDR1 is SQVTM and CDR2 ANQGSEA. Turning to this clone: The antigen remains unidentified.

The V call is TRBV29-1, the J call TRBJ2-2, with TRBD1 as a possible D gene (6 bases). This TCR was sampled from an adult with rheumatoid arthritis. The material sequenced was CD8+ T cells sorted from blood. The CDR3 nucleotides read TGCAGCGTTGAAGACTCAGGGGTGAGCACCGGGGAGCTGTTTTTT. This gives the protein CSVEDSGVSTGELFF.